This TCR beta chain was observed in a study of T-cell reconstitution after alpha-beta-depleted transplantation in children. There are 15 residues in the CDR3. V lost 5 bases and J lost 4, with 17 bases in between. Germline loops: CDR1 SGHTA, CDR2 FQGNSA. The TCRbeta library incorporated unique molecular identifiers. TCRdb ran MiXCR on the PCR reads and lists one entry per CDR3 protein. The sample lists about 980,000 distinct CDR3 sequences, 25% to 30% seen once, with 28% in the top ten. Sequencing used PBMCs, mostly from graft donor cells, obtained 360 days after TCRalphabeta/CD19-depleted stem cell transplant. The chain combines TRBV7-2 with TRBJ1-1; D may be TRBD1 (5 bases). The sequence was obtained from a boy under three years old who had a stem cell transplant for SCID, so the T cells may come from the graft donor. CDR3 in DNA: TGTGCCAGCAGCCTGGACCCGGGGCCGAGCACTGAAGCTTTCTTT. Its translation is CASSLDPGPSTEAFF.